These 28 T cell receptor beta chains originate from one sample sequenced in a study of vaccination and CD4 T cells after COVID-19. The treatment here: approximately 9-day PBMC culture with coronavirus spike peptide pools or control peptides (ViraFEST assay). Their target antigens are unknown. Cultured CD4+ T-cell DNA underwent Oncomine TCR Beta short-read sequencing. TCRdb re-analysed the PCR reads in MiXCR, keeping a single row per CDR3 protein. The repertoire holds fewer than 15,000 distinct CDR3 sequences, with around two thirds as singletons. The specimen was CD4+ T cells from blood, cultured in vitro. Receptors were obtained from a human donor who had recovered from COVID-19.

This chain connects TRBV2 to TRBJ2-5; D not resolved. Between the trimmed V and J ends, which lost 4 bases and 3 bases, there was a span of 3 bases. CDR3 size: 11 residues. CDR1 is SNHLY and CDR2 is FYNNEI in the germline V gene. The CDR3: CASSGKETQYF. In DNA, the CDR3 is TGTGCCAGCAGTGGAAAAGAGACCCAGTACTTC.

In this sample, this clonotype is large. This chain joins TRBV12-3 or TRBV12-4 and TRBJ2-7; 11 bases align to TRBD2. The CDR3 has 14 residues. With V trimmed by 6 bases and J by 3 bases, 4 bases remained unmatched. CDR3 protein: CASSRSGRDYEQYF. CDR3 nucleotides: TGTGCCAGCAGCCGTAGCGGGAGGGACTACGAGCAGTACTTC.

This sequence joins TRBV6-5 and TRBJ2-7; D not certain. V was clipped by 2 bases and J by 1 base, with 6 bases between them. CDR1 is MNHEY and CDR2 is SVGAGI in the germline V gene. The CDR3 sequence is 13 residues long. CDR3: CASSYRESYEQYF. Written as DNA, the CDR3 is TGTGCCAGCAGTTACAGGGAATCCTACGAGCAGTACTTC.

The V call is TRBV20-1, the J call TRBJ1-3; 10 bases are a match to TRBD1. V lost 5 bases and J lost 0; bases outside the gene matches: 1. This CDR3 has 14 residues. CDR1 is DFQATT and CDR2 is SNEGSKA in the germline V gene (reference sequence). The CDR3: CSARQGASGNTIYF. The CDR3 DNA is TGCAGTGCTCGACAGGGGGCCTCTGGAAACACCATATATTTT.

The V gene is TRBV7-9, the J gene TRBJ2-5; 10 bases match TRBD2. Germline V gene data show CDR1 as SEHNR and CDR2 as FQNEAQ (reference sequence). The CDR3 runs to 14 residues. V lost 2 bases to trimming and J lost 3 bases; unmatched junction nucleotides: 0. The CDR3 sequence is CASSLLAGEETQYF. DNA of the CDR3: TGTGCCAGCAGCTTACTAGCGGGGGAAGAGACCCAGTACTTC.

This clonotype appeared once. The chain links TRBV29-1 to TRBJ1-5, with TRBD1 as a possible D gene (6 bases). Trimming removed 6 bases at V and 8 bases at J, with 23 bases between. The length of the CDR3 is 15 residues. Germline V lookup: CDR1 SQVTM, CDR2 ANQGSEA. CDR3 amino acids: CSVKTGSEAGEPQHF. The CDR3, as DNA: TGCAGCGTGAAAACAGGGTCGGAGGCTGGGGAGCCCCAGCATTTT. Combining the CDR3 with reference TRBV29-1 and TRBJ1-5 gives the whole variable domain SAVISQKPSRDICQRGTSLTIQCQVDSQVTMMFWYRQQPGQSLTLIATANQGSEATYESGFVIDKFPISRPNLTFSTLTVSNMSPEDSSIYLCSVKTGSEAGEPQHFGDGTRLSIL.

J is TRBJ2-1 and V is TRBV10-3; D might be TRBD1 or TRBD2, each matching 5 bases. The CDR3 runs 11 residues. Deletions cut 3 bases from V and 10 bases from J, with 7 bases between. Germline-derived CDR1 and CDR2 are ENHRY and SYGVKD. The CDR3 DNA follows: TGTGCCATCAGTGACAGGGAGGAGCAGTTCTTC. Its translation: CAISDREEQFF.

This clonotype was seen more than once but under ten times. The chain links TRBV9 to TRBJ2-3; D perhaps matches TRBD1 (6 bases). This CDR3 is 18 amino acids long. Between the trimmed V and J ends, which lost 3 bases and 2 bases, there was a span of 22 bases. Germline CDR1 and CDR2: SGDLS and YYNGEE. The CDR3: CASSGPPWQGPNTDTQYF. CDR3 coding DNA: TGTGCCAGCAGCGGGCCCCCTTGGCAGGGGCCGAACACAGATACGCAGTATTTT.

The rearrangement joins TRBV12-3 or TRBV12-4 to TRBJ2-3, with TRBD1 matching 7 bases. J lost 4 bases, V lost 6 bases, and 10 bases had no gene match. CDR3 length: 15 residues. The chain's CDR3 is CASRPDRVRADTQYF. The CDR3 DNA sequence: TGTGCCAGCAGGCCCGACAGGGTTCGGGCAGATACGCAGTATTTT.

The chain carries TRBV27 and TRBJ2-2; D uncertain. The CDR3 extends over 14 amino acids. The V gene's germline CDR1 is MNHEY and CDR2 SMNVEV (reference sequence). V lost 3 bases to trimming and J lost 4 bases, with 9 bases between them. The DNA for the CDR3 is TGTGCCAGCAGTTTTGGAGAAGCCACCGGGGAGCTGTTTTTT. Translation: CASSFGEATGELFF.

J is TRBJ2-2 and V is TRBV15, with no clear D. V was cut by 7 bases and J by 6 bases, with 6 bases left in between. This CDR3 is built from 11 residues. Germline CDR1 and CDR2: LNHNV and YYDKDF (reference sequence). The CDR3 DNA is TGTGCCACCAACGATGCCGGGGAGCTGTTTTTT. It specifies CATNDAGELFF.

Relative to its sample, this clonotype is medium-sized. This chain uses TRBV5-1 with TRBJ1-2; weak D call: TRBD1 (6 bases). The CDR3 totals 15 residues. The germline V gene encodes CDR1 SGHRS and CDR2 YFSETQ. V was clipped by 4 bases and J by 6 bases, with 19 bases between them. Written as DNA, the CDR3 is TGCGCCAGCAGCGCCAACCTACAGGGCCTAGATGGCTACACCTTC. It is translated as CASSANLQGLDGYTF.

This chain connects TRBV12-3 or TRBV12-4 to TRBJ1-2; the D gene is possibly TRBD1 (5 bases). V lost 5 bases and J 3 bases, leaving 13 bases between the germline ends. The CDR3 runs to 14 residues. CDR3 DNA: TGTGCCAGCAGTCTTGCAGGGAGGCACTATGGCTACACCTTC. This encodes CASSLAGRHYGYTF.

This chain's CDR3 is CASSKNRVPSSEQYF. In nucleotides, the CDR3 is TGTGCCAGCAGTAAAAACAGGGTTCCTTCTTCCGAGCAGTACTTC. J is TRBJ2-7 and V is TRBV6-1; tentative D call: TRBD1 (6 bases). Trimming cost V 5 bases and J 6 bases, with 20 bases left between them. The CDR3 covers 15 residues. Germline V gene lookup returns CDR1 MNHNS and CDR2 SASEGT.

V gene TRBV10-3 combines with J gene TRBJ2-1; 13 nucleotides match TRBD2. The CDR3 loop spans 14 amino acids. The germline gives CDR1 ENHRY, CDR2 SYGVKD. V was clipped by 6 bases and J by 9 bases; unmatched bases: 5. The chain's CDR3 is CAISGLAGDGEQFF. The CDR3, as DNA: TGTGCCATCAGCGGACTAGCGGGAGATGGTGAGCAGTTCTTC.

V is TRBV2 and J is TRBJ2-7; D ambiguous. Trimming removed 8 bases from V and 4 bases from J, with 15 bases in between. In germline, CDR1 is SNHLY, CDR2 FYNNEI. The CDR3 has 13 amino acids. CDR3 residues: CASSPLSRYEQYF. The CDR3 coding sequence is TGTGCCAGCTCTCCCCTCAGCAGATACGAGCAGTACTTC.

The chain combines TRBV6-5 with TRBJ1-1; 9 bases are a match to TRBD1. The germline V gene encodes CDR1 MNHEY and CDR2 SVGAGI. This CDR3 spans 16 amino acids. J gave up 3 bases and V 1 base, and 6 bases lay outside the gene matches. CDR3 protein: CASSYYGTGLDTEAFF. CDR3 sequence (DNA): TGTGCCAGCAGTTACTACGGGACAGGGTTGGACACTGAAGCTTTCTTT.

The chain is built from TRBV6-1 and TRBJ2-7, with 11 nucleotides matching TRBD2. The CDR3 runs to 15 residues. Trimming at V came to 1 base and at J to 1 base, leaving 0 bases not matched to a gene. Germline-derived CDR1 and CDR2 are MNHNS and SASEGT. In DNA, the CDR3 is TGTGCCAGCAGTGAAGGACTAGCGGGATCCTACGAGCAGTACTTC. Protein product: CASSEGLAGSYEQYF.

This chain joins TRBV19 and TRBJ1-5; D unresolved. CDR1 is LNHDA and CDR2 is SQIVND in the germline V gene (reference sequence). CDR3 length equals 16 residues. Trimming stripped 3 bases from V and 4 bases from J, with 16 bases between. The CDR3 here is CASSIQRWGVNQPQHF. The CDR3 nucleotides read TGTGCCAGTAGTATTCAAAGATGGGGTGTGAATCAGCCCCAGCATTTT.

This rearrangement joins TRBV25-1 to TRBJ2-5; D perhaps matches TRBD2 (5 bases). CDR3 length equals 13 residues. Germline V gene lookup returns CDR1 MGHDK and CDR2 SYGVNS. Trimming removed 4 bases at V and 3 bases at J, with 9 bases between. The CDR3 sequence is CASSVNGKETQYF. The CDR3 nucleotides are TGTGCCAGCAGTGTTAACGGGAAAGAGACCCAGTACTTC.

This clonotype was detected a few times. The genes are TRBV20-1 and TRBJ2-3, with D maybe TRBD1 (5 bases). Trimming took off 6 bases at V and 0 bases at J, with 13 bases between the two ends. Germline CDR1 is DFQATT and CDR2 is SNEGSKA (reference sequence). There are 14 residues in the CDR3. The DNA of the CDR3 is TGCAGTGCCAGCCCTGGACACAGCACAGATACGCAGTATTTT. This gives the protein CSASPGHSTDTQYF.

The chain links TRBV29-1 to TRBJ2-5; 7 bases are shared with TRBD1. The CDR3 extends over 13 amino acids. The V segment lost 7 bases and the J segment 5 bases; nucleotides outside the gene matches: 10. Germline V gives CDR1 SQVTM, CDR2 ANQGSEA. The CDR3 loop reads CSARTGPGETQYF. Here the CDR3 DNA reads TGCAGCGCCCGGACAGGCCCGGGGGAGACCCAGTACTTC. The full variable domain, with the rest looked up from reference TRBV29-1 and TRBJ2-5, is SAVISQKPSRDICQRGTSLTIQCQVDSQVTMMFWYRQQPGQSLTLIATANQGSEATYESGFVIDKFPISRPNLTFSTLTVSNMSPEDSSIYLCSARTGPGETQYFGPGTRLLVL.

The chain employs TRBV20-1 and TRBJ2-5, with D possibly matching TRBD1 (5 bases). V dropped 3 bases and J dropped 1 base, with 12 bases sitting between them. This CDR3 is built from 14 residues. Germline V gene lookup returns CDR1 DFQATT and CDR2 SNEGSKA (reference sequence). CDR3 in amino acids: CSASRDSFQETQYF. The CDR3 DNA reads as TGCAGTGCTAGTCGAGACAGCTTCCAAGAGACCCAGTACTTC.

This clonotype was seen only a few times. This chain connects TRBV21-1 to TRBJ2-2; the table's TRBD2 call for D was not verified on the DNA. TRBV21-1 is shown as a pseudogene. The CDR3 runs to 19 residues. The CDR3 DNA sequence: TGTGCCAGCAGCAAAGTCGGGACGGCCGACCAACTTAACACCGGGGAGCTGTTTTTT. Translated: CASSKVGTADQLNTGELFF.

This clonotype was detected only a few times. The CDR3 sequence is CSATLPGQSHGYTF. CDR3 nucleotide sequence: TGCAGTGCTACATTACCGGGACAGAGCCATGGCTACACCTTC. This chain joins TRBV20-1 and TRBJ1-2, with TRBD1 identical over 7 bases. Trimming took 4 bases from V and 6 from J; bases not matched to a gene: 11. The CDR3 is 14 residues long. CDR1 is DFQATT, CDR2 SNEGSKA, per germline (reference sequence).

This chain uses TRBV20-1 with TRBJ2-2; 8 bases fit TRBD2. Trimming removed 6 bases from V and 4 bases from J; junction bases left unmatched: 7. This CDR3 has 14 residues. Germline CDR1 is DFQATT and CDR2 is SNEGSKA (reference sequence). CDR3 DNA sequence: TGCAGTGCAGTCACTAGCGGAAGCACCGGGGAGCTGTTTTTT. This gives the protein CSAVTSGSTGELFF.

CDR3 amino acids: CSARGTVTSGIYNEQFF. The CDR3 nucleotides are TGCAGTGCTAGGGGGACTGTGACTAGCGGGATATACAATGAGCAGTTCTTC. V usage is TRBV20-1 and J usage is TRBJ2-1; 11 nucleotides match TRBD2. The V gene's germline CDR1 is DFQATT and CDR2 SNEGSKA (reference sequence). Trimming cost V 3 bases and J 4 bases; bases outside gene matches: 11. The CDR3 sequence is 17 residues long.

V usage is TRBV11-2 and J usage is TRBJ2-5; 8 nucleotides agree with TRBD2. The CDR3 is 15 residues long. The germline V gene has CDR1 SGHAT and CDR2 FQNNGV. V trimming: 1 base; J trimming: 3 bases; junction bases outside the gene matches: 4. The CDR3 DNA reads as TGTGCCAGCAGCTTAGGTCCAGCGGGAGAAGAGACCCAGTACTTC. Encoded protein: CASSLGPAGEETQYF.